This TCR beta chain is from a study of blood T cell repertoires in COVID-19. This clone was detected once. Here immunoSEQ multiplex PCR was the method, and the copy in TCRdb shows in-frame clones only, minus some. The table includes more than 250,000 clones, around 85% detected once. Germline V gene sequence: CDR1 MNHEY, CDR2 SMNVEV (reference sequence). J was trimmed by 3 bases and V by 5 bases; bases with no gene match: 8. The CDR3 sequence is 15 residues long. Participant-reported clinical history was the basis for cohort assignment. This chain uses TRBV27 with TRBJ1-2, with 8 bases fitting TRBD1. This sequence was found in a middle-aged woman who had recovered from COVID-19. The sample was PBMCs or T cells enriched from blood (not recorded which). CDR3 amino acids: CASSPHTDRDYGYTF. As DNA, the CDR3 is TGTGCCAGCAGTCCCCACACGGACAGGGACTATGGCTACACCTTC.